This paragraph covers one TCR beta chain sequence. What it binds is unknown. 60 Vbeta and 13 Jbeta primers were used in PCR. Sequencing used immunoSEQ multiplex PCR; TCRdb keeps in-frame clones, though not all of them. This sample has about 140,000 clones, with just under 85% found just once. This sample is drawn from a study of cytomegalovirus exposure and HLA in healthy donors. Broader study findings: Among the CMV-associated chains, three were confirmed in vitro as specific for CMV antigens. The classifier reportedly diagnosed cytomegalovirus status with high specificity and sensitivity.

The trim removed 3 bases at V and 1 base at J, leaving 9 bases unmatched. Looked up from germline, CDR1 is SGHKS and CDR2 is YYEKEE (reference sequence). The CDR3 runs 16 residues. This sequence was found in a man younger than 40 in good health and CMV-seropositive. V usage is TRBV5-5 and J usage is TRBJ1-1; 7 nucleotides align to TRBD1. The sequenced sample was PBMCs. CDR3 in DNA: TGTGCCAGCAGCTCCTGGGAACAGGGGCGGAACACTGAAGCTTTCTTT. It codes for CASSSWEQGRNTEAFF.